This record concerns one TCR beta chain sequence. Its target is unknown. This entry belongs to a study of OX40 agonist ivuxolimab in advanced cancers. Study in general: Of the patients, three showed partial responses, one with hepatocellular carcinoma and two with cutaneous melanoma.

The CDR3 covers 14 residues. V dropped 3 bases and J dropped 9 bases, with 18 bases sitting between them. The germline V gene has CDR1 SGDLS and CDR2 YYNGEE. Whole-study results and caveats: CD4+ T cells averaged fewer expanded clones than CD8+ T cells.

Assay: immunoSEQ multiplex PCR; the TCRdb copy retains only in-frame clones and omits some. The sample consists of 90,000 or so clones, roughly 91% of them appearing once. The chain carries TRBV9 and TRBJ2-5, with D perhaps matching TRBD2 (6 bases). The TCR was taken from an adult with an advanced solid tumor such as melanoma, head and neck, liver or kidney cancer. Sequenced here: CD4+ or CD8+ T cells sorted from blood, sampled in a trial of the OX40 agonist ivuxolimab. The CDR3 nucleotides are TGTGCCAGCAGCGCAGGGACTGCCGGAGGGGCCCAGTACTTC. This sequence encodes CASSAGTAGGAQYF.